Sequencing of this T cell receptor (beta chain) was carried out in a study of Ad26.COV2.S vaccination and SARS-CoV-2 variants. Study as a whole: Intramuscular Ad26.COV2.S doses were given once or twice, 56 days apart.

Measured with immunoSEQ multiplex PCR; TCRdb has only the in-frame clones, and not every one. The table includes approximately 350,000 clones, around 90% detected once. Treatment here: roughly 18 received Ad26.COV2.S at low or high dose, single or two shots; five or six received placebo; per-sample allocation not given. Each sample was drawn 63 days after the first injection (of vaccine or placebo). The vaccine antigen was prefusion-stabilized Wuhan SARS-CoV-2 spike. The CDR3 is 17 residues long. The starting material was peripheral blood, obtained in a trial of Ad26.COV2.S vaccine versus placebo. This sequence joins TRBV12-2 and TRBJ1-3. TRBV12-2 is labeled a pseudogene. The TCR originated in a person aged 18-65 years who received the Ad26.COV2.S COVID-19 vaccine or a placebo. The CDR3 region has the DNA TGTGCAAGTCGCTTAGTCAATAGGACCCGGGGAGGAAACACCATATATTTT. Its translation: CASRLVNRTRGGNTIYF.